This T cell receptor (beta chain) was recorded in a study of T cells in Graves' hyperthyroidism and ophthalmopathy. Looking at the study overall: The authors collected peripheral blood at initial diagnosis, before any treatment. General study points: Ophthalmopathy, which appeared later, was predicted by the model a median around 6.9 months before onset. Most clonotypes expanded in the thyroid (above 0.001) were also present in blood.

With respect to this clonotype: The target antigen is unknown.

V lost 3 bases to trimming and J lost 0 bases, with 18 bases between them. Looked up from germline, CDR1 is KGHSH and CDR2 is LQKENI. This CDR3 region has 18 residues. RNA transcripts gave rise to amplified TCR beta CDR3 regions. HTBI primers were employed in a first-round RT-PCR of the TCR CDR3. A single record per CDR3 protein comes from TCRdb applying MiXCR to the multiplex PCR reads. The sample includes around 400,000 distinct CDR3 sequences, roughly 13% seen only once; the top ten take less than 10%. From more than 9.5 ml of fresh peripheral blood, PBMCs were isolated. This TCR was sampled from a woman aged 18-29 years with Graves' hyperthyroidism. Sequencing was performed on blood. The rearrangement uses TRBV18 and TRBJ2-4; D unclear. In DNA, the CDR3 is TGTGCCAGCTCACCTACCGTCCTATACGACATAGCCAAAAACATTCAGTACTTC. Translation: CASSPTVLYDIAKNIQYF.